These 12 T cell receptor beta chains share one sample of origin, sequenced in a study of beta chain features in type 1 diabetes. Study results and caveats: For Type 1 diabetes patients, all four CD4+ subsets carried TCRB CDR3s that were moderately but significantly shorter.

These TCRs are of unknown antigen specificity. What was sequenced were expressed TCRB transcripts, since all of the isolated RNA had been reverse transcribed. This table comes from immunoSEQ multiplex PCR, and its TCRdb copy is limited to in-frame clones, with some not included. The sample carries about 160,000 clones, approximately 8.1% recorded once. Material for sequencing was central memory CD4+ T cells from blood. The receptors derive from a man between 18 and 29 years old with type 1 diabetes.

In its sample, this clone was seen many times. The chain recombines TRBV4-3 with TRBJ2-1; 10 bases are a match to TRBD2. Germline V gene data show CDR1 as LGHNA and CDR2 as YSLEER. The CDR3 consists of 17 residues. V shed 4 bases, J shed 4 bases, and the junction held 10 bases outside the gene matches. The CDR3 here is CASSRDASGGSYNEQFF. The CDR3 DNA is TGCGCCAGCAGCCGGGACGCTAGCGGGGGATCATACAATGAGCAGTTCTTC.

This clone was seen more than once but under ten times. The chain carries TRBV4-3 and TRBJ2-5; possibly TRBD2 for D (6 bases). The germline CDR1 and CDR2 sequences are LGHNA and YSLEER. The CDR3 has 15 residues. V lost 1 base and J 0 bases, leaving 9 bases between the germline ends. Here the CDR3 reads CASSQGLGYQETQYF. The CDR3 coding sequence is TGCGCCAGCAGCCAAGGACTAGGGTACCAAGAGACCCAGTACTTC.

This clone was picked up a small number of times. The chain employs TRBV7-2 and TRBJ1-4; D unresolved. Germline V CDR1 and CDR2: SGHTA, FQGNSA. The CDR3 sequence is 14 residues long. Deletions cut 5 bases from V and 7 bases from J, with 14 bases between. Here the CDR3 DNA reads TGTGCCAGCAGCGCTCAGAGGTCCTCTGAAAAACTGTTTTTT. It yields the protein CASSAQRSSEKLFF.

The V gene is TRBV29-1, the J gene TRBJ2-5; 13 nucleotides align to TRBD2. The V gene end was trimmed by 6 bases and the J gene end by 5 bases; junction bases not matched to a gene: 15. The CDR3 is 17 residues long. Germline V gives CDR1 SQVTM, CDR2 ANQGSEA. The CDR3 DNA is TGCAGCGTGGGTCGACTAGCGGGGGGCCCGAAGGGGGAGACCCAGTACTTC. Its protein product is CSVGRLAGGPKGETQYF.

The rearrangement links TRBV30 to TRBJ2-3; 7 nucleotides match TRBD2. V was clipped by 2 bases and J by 5 bases; unmatched bases: 10. This CDR3 has 15 amino acids. The germline V gene has CDR1 GTSNPN and CDR2 SVGIG (reference sequence). CDR3 DNA sequence: TGTGCCTGGAGTAACGGGGGGTACGAGAGAGATACGCAGTATTTT. It codes for CAWSNGGYERDTQYF. The full variable domain, rest sourced from reference TRBV30 and TRBJ2-3, is SQTIHQWPATLVQPVGSPLSLECTVEGTSNPNLYWYRQAAGRGLQLLFYSVGIGQISSEVPQNLSASRPQDRQFILSSKKLLLSDSGFYLCAWSNGGYERDTQYFGPGTRLTVL.

This chain joins TRBV6-5 and TRBJ2-1, with 10 bases that match TRBD2. The germline V gene encodes CDR1 MNHEY and CDR2 SVGAGI. The V and J ends lost 3 bases and 9 bases, in that order; junction bases with no gene match: 2. This CDR3 is 13 amino acids long. This CDR3 reads CASSYSGRSEQFF. CDR3 sequence (DNA): TGTGCCAGCAGTTATAGCGGGAGGAGTGAGCAGTTCTTC.

The chain is built from TRBV5-5 and TRBJ1-6; no reliable D call. The V gene lost 4 bases and the J gene lost 8 bases, with 13 bases spanning the gap. The CDR3 extends over 14 amino acids. Per the germline V gene, CDR1 is SGHKS and CDR2 is YYEKEE (reference sequence). The CDR3 is CASSRPLGDSPLHF. As DNA, the CDR3 is TGTGCCAGCAGCCGACCGCTTGGAGATTCACCCCTCCACTTT. The full variable domain, completed using reference TRBV5-5 and TRBJ1-6, is DAGVTQSPTHLIKTRGQQVTLRCSPISGHKSVSWYQQVLGQGPQFIFQYYEKEERGRGNFPDRFSARQFPNYSSELNVNALLLGDSALYLCASSRPLGDSPLHFGNGTRLTVT.

This clone was recorded a few times. V gene TRBV18 combines with J gene TRBJ2-7; maybe TRBD2 (5 bases). V lost 2 bases and J lost 6, with 11 bases in between. The germline V gene has CDR1 KGHSH and CDR2 LQKENI. This CDR3 contains 13 residues. Here the CDR3 reads CASSPAQEAEQYF. The CDR3 DNA reads TGTGCCAGCTCACCAGCGCAGGAGGCCGAGCAGTACTTC. The variable domain in full, completed from reference TRBV18 and TRBJ2-7, reads NAGVMQNPRHLVRRRGQEARLRCSPMKGHSHVYWYRQLPEEGLKFMVYLQKENIIDESGMPKERFSAEFPKEGPSILRIQQVVRGDSAAYFCASSPAQEAEQYFGPGTRLTVT.

The genes are TRBV19 and TRBJ1-2; TRBD1 aligns across 9 bases. Germline V lookup: CDR1 LNHDA, CDR2 SQIVND (reference sequence). The V gene end was trimmed by 6 bases and the J gene end by 4 bases; junction bases not matched to a gene: 6. CDR3 length: 14 amino acids. CDR3 sequence (DNA): TGTGCCAGTAGCGGCACAGGGGGCGCCTATGGCTACACCTTC. It codes for CASSGTGGAYGYTF.

The V call is TRBV28, the J call TRBJ2-3, with TRBD2 matching 10 bases. The CDR3 has 17 amino acids. CDR1 and CDR2 (germline): MDHEN, SYDVKM. Unmatched junction bases numbered 8, after V lost 3 bases and J lost 2 bases. The chain's CDR3 is CASSLTSSGGATDTQYF. In DNA, the CDR3 is TGTGCCAGCAGTTTGACTTCGAGCGGGGGGGCCACAGATACGCAGTATTTT.

This clone was observed a handful of times. V gene TRBV28 combines with J gene TRBJ2-5; TRBD1 is a possible D gene (5 bases). The germline gives CDR1 MDHEN, CDR2 SYDVKM. Trimming left V 4 bases short and J 0 bases short, with 15 bases between. The CDR3 has 16 residues. The CDR3 region is CASSSFFSGNQETQYF. DNA of the CDR3: TGTGCCAGCAGTTCATTCTTTTCAGGGAACCAAGAGACCCAGTACTTC.

The chain employs TRBV28 and TRBJ2-3, with D tentatively TRBD1 (5 bases). Germline assignment: CDR1 MDHEN and CDR2 SYDVKM. The V gene lost 8 bases and the J gene lost 2 bases, with 11 bases spanning the gap. The CDR3 runs to 13 residues. The CDR3 here is CASRQTATDTQYF. DNA for the CDR3: TGTGCCAGCCGACAGACAGCCACAGATACGCAGTATTTT.